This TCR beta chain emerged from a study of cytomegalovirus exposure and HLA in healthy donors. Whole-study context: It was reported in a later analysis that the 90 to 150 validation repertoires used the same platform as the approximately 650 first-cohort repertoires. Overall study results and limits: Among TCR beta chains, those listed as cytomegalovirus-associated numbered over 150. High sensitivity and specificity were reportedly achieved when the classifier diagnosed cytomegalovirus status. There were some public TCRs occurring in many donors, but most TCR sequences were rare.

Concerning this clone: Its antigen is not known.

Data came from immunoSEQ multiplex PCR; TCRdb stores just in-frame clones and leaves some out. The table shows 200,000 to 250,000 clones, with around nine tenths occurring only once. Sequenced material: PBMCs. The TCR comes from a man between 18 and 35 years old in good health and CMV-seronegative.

CDR3 protein: CAWSAGGREKLFF. Written as DNA, the CDR3 is TGTGCCTGGAGTGCAGGGGGAAGGGAAAAACTGTTTTTT. V gene TRBV30 combines with J gene TRBJ1-4, with TRBD1 identical over 7 bases. The CDR3 loop spans 13 amino acids. Unmatched junction bases numbered 4, after V lost 1 base and J lost 8 bases. Germline V gene data show CDR1 as GTSNPN and CDR2 as SVGIG (reference sequence).